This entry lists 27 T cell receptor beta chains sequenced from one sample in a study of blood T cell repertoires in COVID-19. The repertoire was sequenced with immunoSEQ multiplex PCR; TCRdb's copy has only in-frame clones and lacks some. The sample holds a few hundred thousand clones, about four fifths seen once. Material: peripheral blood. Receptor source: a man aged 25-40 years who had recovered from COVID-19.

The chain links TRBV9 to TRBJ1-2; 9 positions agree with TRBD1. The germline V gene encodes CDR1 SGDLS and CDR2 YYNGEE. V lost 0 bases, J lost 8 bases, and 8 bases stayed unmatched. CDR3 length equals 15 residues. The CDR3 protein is CASSVARDRVGGYTF. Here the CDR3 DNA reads TGTGCCAGCAGCGTAGCAAGGGACAGGGTTGGCGGCTACACCTTC.

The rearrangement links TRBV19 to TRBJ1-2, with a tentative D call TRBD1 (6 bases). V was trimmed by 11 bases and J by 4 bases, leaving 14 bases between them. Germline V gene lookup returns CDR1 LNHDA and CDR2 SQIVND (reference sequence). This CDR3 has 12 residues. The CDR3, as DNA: TGTGCCGCAGGAGGACAGCCCTATGGCTACACCTTC. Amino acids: CAAGGQPYGYTF.

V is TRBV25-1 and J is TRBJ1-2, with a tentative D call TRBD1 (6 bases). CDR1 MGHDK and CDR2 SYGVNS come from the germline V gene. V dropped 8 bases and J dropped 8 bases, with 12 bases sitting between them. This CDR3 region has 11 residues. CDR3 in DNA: TGTGCCAGCGGAGCAGGGGTCGGCTACACCTTC. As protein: CASGAGVGYTF.

CDR3 region: CASSFAAGDPGNEQFF. The CDR3, as DNA: TGCGCCAGCAGCTTTGCAGCGGGGGACCCGGGGAATGAGCAGTTCTTC. The chain couples TRBV5-1 to TRBJ2-1; TRBD2 agrees at 8 bases. Trimming at V came to 2 bases and at J to 7 bases, leaving 11 bases not matched to a gene. Germline V gives CDR1 SGHRS, CDR2 YFSETQ. The CDR3 contains 16 residues. The full variable domain, with the rest looked up from reference TRBV5-1 and TRBJ2-1, is KAGVTQTPRYLIKTRGQQVTLSCSPISGHRSVSWYQQTPGQGLQFLFEYFSETQRNKGNFPGRFSGRQFSNSRSEMNVSTLELGDSALYLCASSFAAGDPGNEQFFGPGTRLTVL.

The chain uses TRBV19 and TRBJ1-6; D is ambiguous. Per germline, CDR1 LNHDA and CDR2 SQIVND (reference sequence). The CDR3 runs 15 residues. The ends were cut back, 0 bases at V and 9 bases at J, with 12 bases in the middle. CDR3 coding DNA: TGTGCCAGTAGTATAGATCCCTCCCGGGGTTCACCCCTCCACTTT. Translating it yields CASSIDPSRGSPLHF.

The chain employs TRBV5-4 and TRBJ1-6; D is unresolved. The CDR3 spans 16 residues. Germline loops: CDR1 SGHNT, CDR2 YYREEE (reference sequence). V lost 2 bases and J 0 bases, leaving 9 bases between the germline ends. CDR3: CASSLGGNSYNSPLHF. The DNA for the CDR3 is TGTGCCAGCAGCTTAGGAGGAAACTCCTATAATTCACCCCTCCACTTT.

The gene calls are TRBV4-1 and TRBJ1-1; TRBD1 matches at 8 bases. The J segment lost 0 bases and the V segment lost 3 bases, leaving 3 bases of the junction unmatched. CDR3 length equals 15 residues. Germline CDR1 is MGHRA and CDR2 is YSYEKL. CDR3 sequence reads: CASSQLTGVNTEAFF. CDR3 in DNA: TGCGCCAGCAGCCAGTTGACAGGGGTGAACACTGAAGCTTTCTTT.

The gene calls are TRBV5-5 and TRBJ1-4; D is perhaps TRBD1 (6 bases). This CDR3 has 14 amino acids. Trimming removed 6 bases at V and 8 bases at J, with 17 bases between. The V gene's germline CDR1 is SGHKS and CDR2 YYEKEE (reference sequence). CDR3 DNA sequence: TGTGCCAGCAATTTTGGGGGGGCTCAGGAAAAACTGTTTTTT. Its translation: CASNFGGAQEKLFF.

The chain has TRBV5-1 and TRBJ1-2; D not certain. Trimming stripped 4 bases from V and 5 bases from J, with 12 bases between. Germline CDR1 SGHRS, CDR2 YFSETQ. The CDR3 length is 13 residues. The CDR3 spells CASSPGEAYGYTF. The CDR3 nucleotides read TGCGCCAGCAGCCCGGGAGAGGCTTATGGCTACACCTTC.

The CDR3 region is CASSPPGLADTQYF. The DNA of the CDR3 is TGTGCCAGCTCACCCCCTGGACTAGCAGATACGCAGTATTTT. The rearrangement joins TRBV18 to TRBJ2-3; TRBD2 agrees at 7 bases. The V gene end was trimmed by 3 bases and the J gene end by 4 bases; junction bases not matched to a gene: 4. The CDR3 is 14 amino acids. Germline assignment: CDR1 KGHSH and CDR2 LQKENI.

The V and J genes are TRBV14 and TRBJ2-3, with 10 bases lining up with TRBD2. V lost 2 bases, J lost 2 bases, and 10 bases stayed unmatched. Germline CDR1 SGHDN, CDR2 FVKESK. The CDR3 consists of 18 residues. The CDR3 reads CASSQRLLAGGSTDTQYF. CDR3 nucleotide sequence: TGTGCCAGCAGCCAACGGCTCTTAGCGGGGGGATCCACAGATACGCAGTATTTT.

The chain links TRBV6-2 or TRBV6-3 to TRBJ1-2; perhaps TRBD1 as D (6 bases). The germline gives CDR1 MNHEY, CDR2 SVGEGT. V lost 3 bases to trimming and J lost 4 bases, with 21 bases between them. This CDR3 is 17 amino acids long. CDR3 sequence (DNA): TGTGCCAGCAGTTATTCACCTCCTAGAAAAGGGGGCTATGGCTACACCTTC. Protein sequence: CASSYSPPRKGGYGYTF.

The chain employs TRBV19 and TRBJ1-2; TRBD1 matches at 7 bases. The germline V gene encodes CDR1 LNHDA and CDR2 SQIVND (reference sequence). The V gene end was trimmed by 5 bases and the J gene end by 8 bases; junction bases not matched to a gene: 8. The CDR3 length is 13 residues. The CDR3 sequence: CASSPDRVSGYTF. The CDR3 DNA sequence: TGTGCCAGTAGTCCCGACAGGGTTAGCGGCTACACCTTC.

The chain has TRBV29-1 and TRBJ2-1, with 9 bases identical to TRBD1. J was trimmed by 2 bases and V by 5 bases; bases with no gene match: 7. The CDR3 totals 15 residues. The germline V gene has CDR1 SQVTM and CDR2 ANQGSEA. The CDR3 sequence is CSVQLWDRAYNEQFF. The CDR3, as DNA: TGCAGCGTTCAACTTTGGGACAGGGCCTACAATGAGCAGTTCTTC.

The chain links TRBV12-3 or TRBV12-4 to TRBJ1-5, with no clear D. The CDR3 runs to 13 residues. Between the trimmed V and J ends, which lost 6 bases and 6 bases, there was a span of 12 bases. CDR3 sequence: CASSPKRFQPQHF. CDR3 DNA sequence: TGTGCCAGCAGCCCAAAGAGATTTCAGCCCCAGCATTTT.

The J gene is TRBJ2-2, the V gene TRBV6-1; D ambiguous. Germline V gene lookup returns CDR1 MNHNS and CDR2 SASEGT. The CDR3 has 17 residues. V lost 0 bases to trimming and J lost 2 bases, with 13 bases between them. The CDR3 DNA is TGTGCCAGCAGTGAAGCGCGGCGTTCCAAAAACACCGGGGAGCTGTTTTTT. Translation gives CASSEARRSKNTGELFF.

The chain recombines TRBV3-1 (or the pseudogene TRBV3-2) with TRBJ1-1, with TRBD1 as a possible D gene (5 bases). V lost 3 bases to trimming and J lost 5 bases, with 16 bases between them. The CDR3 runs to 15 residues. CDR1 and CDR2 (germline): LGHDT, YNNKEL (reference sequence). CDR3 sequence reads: CASSHTWEGLTEAFF. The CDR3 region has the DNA TGTGCCAGCAGCCACACCTGGGAGGGGTTGACTGAAGCTTTCTTT.

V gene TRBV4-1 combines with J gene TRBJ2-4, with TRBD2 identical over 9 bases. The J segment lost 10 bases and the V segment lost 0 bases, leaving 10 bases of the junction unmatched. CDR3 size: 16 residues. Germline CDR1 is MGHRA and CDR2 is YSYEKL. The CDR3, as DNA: TGCGCCAGCAGCCAAGATTCGACTAGCGGAGTAGAGATTCAGTACTTC. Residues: CASSQDSTSGVEIQYF.

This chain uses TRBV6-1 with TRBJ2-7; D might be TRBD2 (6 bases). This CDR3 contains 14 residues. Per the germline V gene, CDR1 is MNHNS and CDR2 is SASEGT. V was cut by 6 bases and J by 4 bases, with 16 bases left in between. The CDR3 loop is CASSIRAGWYEQYV. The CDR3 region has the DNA TGTGCCAGCAGCATACGGGCGGGGTGGTACGAGCAGTACGTC.

The CDR3 protein is CASSGLAGIQYF. The CDR3 region has the DNA TGTGCCAGCAGTGGACTAGCGGGGATTCAGTACTTC. This chain joins TRBV2 and TRBJ2-4, with 11 bases matching TRBD2. The CDR3 is made up of 12 amino acids. The V segment lost 4 bases and the J segment 10 bases; nucleotides outside the gene matches: 0. Germline CDR1 reads SNHLY; CDR2 reads FYNNEI. The full variable domain, its missing parts supplied by reference TRBV2 and TRBJ2-4, is EPEVTQTPSHQVTQMGQEVILRCVPISNHLYFYWYRQILGQKVEFLVSFYNNEISEKSEIFDDQFSVERPDGSNFTLKIRSTKLEDSAMYFCASSGLAGIQYFGAGTRLSVL.

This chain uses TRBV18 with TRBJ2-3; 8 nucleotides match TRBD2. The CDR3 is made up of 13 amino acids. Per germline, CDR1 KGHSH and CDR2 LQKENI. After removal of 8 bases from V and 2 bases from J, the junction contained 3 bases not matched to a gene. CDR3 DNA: TGTGCCAGCGCGCGGGGGGACACAGATACGCAGTATTTT. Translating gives CASARGDTDTQYF.

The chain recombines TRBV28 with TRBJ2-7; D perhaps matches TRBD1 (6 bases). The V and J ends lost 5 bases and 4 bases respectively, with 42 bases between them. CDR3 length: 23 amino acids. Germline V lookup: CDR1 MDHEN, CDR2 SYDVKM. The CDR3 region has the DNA TGTGCCAGCAGTCCTGCGGACAGCGAGTTCCCAAAGCGATTCCCAACCAAACAATACGAGCAGTACGTC. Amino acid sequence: CASSPADSEFPKRFPTKQYEQYV.

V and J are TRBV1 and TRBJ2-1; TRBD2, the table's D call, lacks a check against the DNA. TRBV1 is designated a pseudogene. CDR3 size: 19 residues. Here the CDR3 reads CTSSQEGHLAGVPYNEQFF. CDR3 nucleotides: TGCACCAGCAGCCAAGAGGGACACCTAGCGGGGGTACCCTACAATGAGCAGTTCTTC.

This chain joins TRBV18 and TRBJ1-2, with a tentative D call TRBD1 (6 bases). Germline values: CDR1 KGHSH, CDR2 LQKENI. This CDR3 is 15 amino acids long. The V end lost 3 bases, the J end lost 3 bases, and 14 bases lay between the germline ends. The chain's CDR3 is CASSPGRTAHYGYTF. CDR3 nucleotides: TGTGCCAGCTCACCCGGGAGGACAGCCCACTATGGCTACACCTTC.

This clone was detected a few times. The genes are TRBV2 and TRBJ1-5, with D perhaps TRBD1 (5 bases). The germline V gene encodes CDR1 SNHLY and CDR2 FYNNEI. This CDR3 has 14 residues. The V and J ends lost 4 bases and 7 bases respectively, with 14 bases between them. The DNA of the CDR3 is TGTGCCAGCAGTGCCGGAGGGGTGCAACAGCCCCAGCATTTT. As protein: CASSAGGVQQPQHF.

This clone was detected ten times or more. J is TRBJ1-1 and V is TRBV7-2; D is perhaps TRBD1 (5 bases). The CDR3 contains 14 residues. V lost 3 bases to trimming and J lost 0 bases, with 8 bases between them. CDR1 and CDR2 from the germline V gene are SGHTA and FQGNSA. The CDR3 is CASSFHRLNTEAFF. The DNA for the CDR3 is TGTGCCAGCAGCTTTCACAGGCTGAACACTGAAGCTTTCTTT. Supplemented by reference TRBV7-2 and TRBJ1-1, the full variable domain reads GAGVSQSPSNKVTEKGKDVELRCDPISGHTALYWYRQSLGQGLEFLIYFQGNSAPDKSGLPSDRFSAERTGGSVSTLTIQRTQQEDSAVYLCASSFHRLNTEAFFGQGTRLTVV.

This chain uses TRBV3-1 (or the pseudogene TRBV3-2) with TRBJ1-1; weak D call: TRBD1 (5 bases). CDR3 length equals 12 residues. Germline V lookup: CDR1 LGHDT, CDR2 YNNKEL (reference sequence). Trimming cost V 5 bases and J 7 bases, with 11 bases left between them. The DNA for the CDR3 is TGTGCCAGCAGCTCCTGGGGGGGTGAAGCTTTCTTT. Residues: CASSSWGGEAFF.